One sample yielded the 29 T cell receptor beta chains listed below, sequenced in a study of T-cell reconstitution after alpha-beta-depleted transplantation in children. It was with unique molecular identifiers that the TCRbeta library was prepared. Each CDR3 protein gets one entry after TCRdb re-called the PCR reads with MiXCR. In the table there are 480,000 or so distinct CDR3 sequences, over 9.5% of which are singletons. The specimen comprised PBMCs, sampled before TCRalphabeta/CD19-depleted stem cell transplant. The receptors were gathered from a child between 2 and 9 years old with inherited bone marrow failure, due to receive a stem cell transplant.

This clonotype was seen repeatedly, ten times or more. The chain has TRBV20-1 and TRBJ2-1, with D possibly being TRBD2 (5 bases). V lost 3 bases, J lost 0 bases, and 6 bases lay in between. The CDR3 length is 13 residues. Germline values: CDR1 DFQATT, CDR2 SNEGSKA (reference sequence). CDR3 region: CSARRVSYNEQFF. In nucleotides, the CDR3 is TGCAGTGCTAGGAGGGTCTCCTACAATGAGCAGTTCTTC.

The V gene is TRBV5-5, the J gene TRBJ2-4; tentatively, D is TRBD2 (5 bases). V was cut by 6 bases and J by 9 bases, with 25 bases left in between. Germline V gene lookup returns CDR1 SGHKS and CDR2 YYEKEE (reference sequence). The CDR3 covers 16 residues. CDR3 sequence reads: CASNNSPRSGGGIQYF. CDR3 in DNA: TGTGCCAGCAACAATTCTCCCCGAAGCGGAGGTGGCATTCAGTACTTC.

About this clonotype itself: A much larger clone lies a single base off, so this may be a read error. The chain employs TRBV12-3 or TRBV12-4 and TRBJ2-3; D possibly corresponds to TRBD2 (6 bases). Trimming took 10 bases from V and 6 from J, leaving 20 bases between them. This CDR3 region has 14 residues. The CDR3 DNA follows: TGTGCCAACGTTCCCGTAGCGGCAGATGATACGCAGTATTTT. The encoded protein is CANVPVAADDTQYF.

This clonotype has just a few counts. The chain joins TRBV27 to TRBJ1-5; possible D gene TRBD1, 6 bases. Trimming took off 5 bases at V and 1 base at J, with 18 bases between the two ends. Germline CDR1 is MNHEY and CDR2 is SMNVEV (reference sequence). The CDR3 sequence is 17 residues long. In DNA, the CDR3 is TGTGCCAGCAGTCCACGTATCCGAACAGGGAGCAATCAGCCCCAGCATTTT. It codes for CASSPRIRTGSNQPQHF.

The V gene is TRBV30, the J gene TRBJ2-1, with D perhaps matching TRBD1 or TRBD2 (7 bases each). Per the germline V gene, CDR1 is GTSNPN and CDR2 is SVGIG (reference sequence). The CDR3 is 13 residues long. V lost 1 base, J lost 9 bases, and 13 bases lay in between. DNA for the CDR3: TGTGCCTGGAGTGGGGGAGGGGGCTCTGAGCAGTTCTTC. This translates into CAWSGGGGSEQFF.

This clonotype has ten or more counts. The chain recombines TRBV6-5 with TRBJ2-4; no firm D call. This CDR3 spans 14 amino acids. Germline CDR1 reads MNHEY; CDR2 reads SVGAGI. V lost 1 base and J 2 bases, leaving 6 bases between the germline ends. The CDR3 DNA is TGTGCCAGCAGTTACTGGGATCCCAAAAACATTCAGTACTTC. This gives the protein CASSYWDPKNIQYF.

The chain carries TRBV20-1 and TRBJ2-7, with D perhaps assigned TRBD1 or TRBD2 (5 bases each). Trimming shortened V by 0 bases and J by 0 bases, and 9 bases separated the two germline ends. From germline, CDR1 is DFQATT and CDR2 SNEGSKA (reference sequence). The CDR3 has 14 residues. CDR3 coding DNA: TGCAGTGCTAGAGATTGGGACGTCTCCTACGAGCAGTACTTC. Translating gives CSARDWDVSYEQYF.

This clonotype showed up many times. The V call is TRBV5-1, the J call TRBJ2-2, with 10 bases identical to TRBD1. V dropped 2 bases and J dropped 2; count of bases not matched to a gene: 9. The CDR3 is 18 amino acids. Germline values: CDR1 SGHRS, CDR2 YFSETQ. CDR3 nucleotide sequence: TGCGCCAGCAGCTTAAGCCGGGACAGGGGCCCCAACACCGGGGAGCTGTTTTTT. This encodes CASSLSRDRGPNTGELFF. Full variable domain (missing parts from reference TRBV5-1 and TRBJ2-2): KAGVTQTPRYLIKTRGQQVTLSCSPISGHRSVSWYQQTPGQGLQFLFEYFSETQRNKGNFPGRFSGRQFSNSRSEMNVSTLELGDSALYLCASSLSRDRGPNTGELFFGEGSRLTVL.

This clonotype was seen repeatedly, ten times or more. The V and J genes are TRBV6-2 or TRBV6-3 and TRBJ2-6; a possible D gene is TRBD1 (6 bases). Germline V CDR1 and CDR2: MNHEY, SVGEGT. The CDR3 is 15 amino acids. V shed 2 bases and J shed 2 bases, with 7 bases lying between them. The CDR3 DNA is TGTGCCAGCAGTTACGGGGGCACTGGGGCCAACGTCCTGACTTTC. As protein: CASSYGGTGANVLTF.

This clonotype was seen only a few times. V usage is TRBV21-1 and J usage is TRBJ1-1; the table's D call, TRBD1, has no DNA check behind it. TRBV21-1 is deemed a pseudogene. This CDR3 has 15 residues. Here the CDR3 DNA reads TGTGCCAGCAGCATTCCCGACATCCGCGACACTGAAGCTTTCTTT. It specifies CASSIPDIRDTEAFF.

As regards this clonotype: A much larger clonotype is one base distant, so this may be a read error. The chain couples TRBV6-7 to TRBJ2-7, with 9 bases identical to TRBD2. TRBV6-7 is noted as an ORF with a role that remains uncertain. The CDR3 is 18 residues long. Germline trimming cut 8 bases from V and 4 bases from J; bases unmatched to any gene: 21. CDR3: CASCLNSPWAGGGYEQYF. CDR3 nucleotide sequence: TGTGCCAGCTGTTTGAACAGCCCCTGGGCGGGAGGGGGGTACGAGCAGTACTTC.

With regard to this clonotype: A much larger clone differs from this one at a single base, so this may be a read error. This sequence joins TRBV2 and TRBJ2-7, with TRBD2 identical over 7 bases. The CDR3 loop spans 14 amino acids. CDR1 SNHLY and CDR2 FYNNEI come from the germline V gene. CDR3 sequence reads: CASSGGGSSYEQSF. The CDR3, as DNA: TGTGCCAGCAGTGGAGGCGGGAGCTCCTACGAGCAGTCCTTC.

In its sample, this clonotype was seen a few times. The chain recombines TRBV21-1 with TRBJ2-5; TRBD2 is the table's D call, not checked against the DNA. TRBV21-1 is marked as a pseudogene. The CDR3 spans 19 residues. The CDR3 DNA is TGTGCCAGCAGCAATCAGAGGGCTGGGTTAAAGTCCCCACAAGAGACCCAGTACTTC. Translated: CASSNQRAGLKSPQETQYF.

This clonotype was counted many times. J is TRBJ1-4 and V is TRBV11-2, with a weak D call TRBD1 (6 bases). This CDR3 comprises 15 residues. Between the trimmed V and J ends, which lost 3 bases and 7 bases, there was a span of 15 bases. Germline lookup yields CDR1 SGHAT and CDR2 FQNNGV. As DNA, the CDR3 is TGTGCCAGCAGCTTTTTAAGGGGGGCTGGTGAAAAACTGTTTTTT. Its protein is CASSFLRGAGEKLFF.

This chain joins TRBV6-1 and TRBJ2-7; D gene ambiguous. The V gene's germline CDR1 is MNHNS and CDR2 SASEGT. Trimming pared 8 bases from V and 4 bases from J, leaving 15 bases between. There are 13 residues in the CDR3. This CDR3 reads CASVGPIAYEQYF. The DNA for the CDR3 is TGTGCCAGCGTGGGCCCGATCGCATACGAGCAGTACTTC.

There are many counts of this clonotype. This chain connects TRBV18 to TRBJ2-5; 15 nucleotides line up with TRBD2. The CDR3 loop spans 17 amino acids. From germline, CDR1 is KGHSH and CDR2 LQKENI. V lost 3 bases to trimming and J lost 5 bases; unmatched junction nucleotides: 7. CDR3 nucleotides: TGTGCCAGCTCACCCGGACTAGCGGGAGGGCCTAAGGAGACCCAGTACTTC. The encoded protein is CASSPGLAGGPKETQYF.

This sequence joins TRBV7-9 and TRBJ2-7; 9 nucleotides align to TRBD2. Germline V gene data show CDR1 as SEHNR and CDR2 as FQNEAQ (reference sequence). The CDR3 length is 15 residues. J gave up 5 bases and V 2 bases, and 7 bases lay outside the gene matches. The CDR3 coding sequence is TGTGCCAGCAGCTTAACGGCGGGAGGGCCCCACGAGCAGTACTTC. As protein: CASSLTAGGPHEQYF.

Remarks on this clonotype: This may come from a read error, since a much larger clone is one base off. The rearrangement uses TRBV29-1 and TRBJ2-3; 7 nucleotides line up with TRBD2. This CDR3 is 13 amino acids long. The germline V gene encodes CDR1 SQVTM and CDR2 ANQGSEA. CDR3 nucleotide sequence: TGCAGCGTTGGGCGGGGGATCACACATACGCAGTATTTT. It specifies CSVGRGITHTQYF.

This clonotype was counted many times. The V gene is TRBV7-2, the J gene TRBJ2-5; TRBD2 agrees at 7 bases. Per germline, CDR1 SGHTA and CDR2 FQGNSA. Unmatched junction bases numbered 5, after V lost 4 bases and J lost 3 bases. This CDR3 region has 14 residues. The DNA for the CDR3 is TGTGCCAGCAGCTCCATGGGGGGGGAAGAGACCCAGTACTTC. This codes for CASSSMGGEETQYF.

The genes are TRBV7-2 and TRBJ2-5; D is perhaps TRBD2 (5 bases). Germline lookup yields CDR1 SGHTA and CDR2 FQGNSA. The CDR3 contains 14 residues. Trimming took off 2 bases at V and 0 bases at J, with 7 bases between the two ends. DNA of the CDR3: TGTGCCAGCAGCTTACCGACTAACCAAGAGACCCAGTACTTC. As protein: CASSLPTNQETQYF.

Worth noting for this clonotype: A much more abundant neighbour one base away suggests this may be a read error. This chain uses TRBV12-3 or TRBV12-4 with TRBJ2-7; TRBD1 aligns across 10 bases. Unmatched junction bases numbered 5, after V lost 7 bases and J lost 2 bases. The CDR3 extends over 14 amino acids. The CDR3 DNA sequence: TGTGCCAGCATGCCGGGACAGGGGCCCTACGAGCAGTACTTC. This codes for CASMPGQGPYEQYF.

This clonotype was counted a few times. This sequence joins TRBV11-2 and TRBJ2-5; 9 positions match TRBD1. The germline gives CDR1 SGHAT, CDR2 FQNNGV. The V and J ends lost 0 bases and 5 bases, in that order; junction bases with no gene match: 7. There are 16 residues in the CDR3. The CDR3 is CASSLDLTGGAETQYF. CDR3 DNA: TGTGCCAGCAGCTTAGACTTAACAGGGGGCGCGGAGACCCAGTACTTC.

This clonotype has a handful of counts. DNA of the CDR3: TGCGCCAGCAGCCAAAATCCGCTCGGAGGTAGCAATCAGCCCCAGCATTTT. It translates to CASSQNPLGGSNQPQHF. The chain carries TRBV4-3 and TRBJ1-5; unclear D gene. The CDR3 contains 17 residues. Trimming removed 2 bases at V and 0 bases at J, with 14 bases between. The germline gives CDR1 LGHNA, CDR2 YSLEER.

This clonotype was observed a few times. The chain uses TRBV10-3 and TRBJ2-3; D gene ambiguous. Germline CDR1 ENHRY, CDR2 SYGVKD. CDR3 length equals 12 residues. V gave up 10 bases and J gave up 2 bases, with 10 bases separating them. The CDR3 DNA reads as TGTGCCACACGTGAGGACACAGATACGCAGTATTTT. Translated: CATREDTDTQYF.

This clonotype was seen a few times. The chain uses TRBV4-3 and TRBJ1-1; TRBD1 matches 8 bases. The CDR3 length is 16 residues. CDR1 is LGHNA and CDR2 is YSLEER in the germline V gene. Germline trimming cut 1 base from V and 6 bases from J; bases unmatched to any gene: 10. The CDR3 nucleotides read TGCGCCAGCAGCCAAGCCCCTGGACAGGGTTTAGCTGAAGCTTTCTTT. It translates to CASSQAPGQGLAEAFF.

This clonotype was picked up many times. The V gene is TRBV20-1, the J gene TRBJ2-3, with 9 bases fitting TRBD2. The V gene's germline CDR1 is DFQATT and CDR2 SNEGSKA (reference sequence). The V segment lost 3 bases and the J segment 4 bases; nucleotides outside the gene matches: 8. This CDR3 is built from 15 residues. CDR3 amino acids: CSASFSSGTPDTQYF. CDR3 DNA: TGCAGTGCTAGTTTCTCTAGCGGGACCCCAGATACGCAGTATTTT.

This clonotype was picked up many times. The V gene is TRBV5-6, the J gene TRBJ2-7, with 11 bases aligning to TRBD2. Germline assignment: CDR1 SGHDT and CDR2 YYEEEE. The CDR3 spans 14 residues. V gave up 2 bases and J gave up 5 bases; unmatched junction bases: 3. The CDR3 DNA sequence: TGTGCCAGCAGCTTCACTAGCGGGAGCAACGAGCAGTACTTC. It translates to CASSFTSGSNEQYF.

J is TRBJ1-5 and V is TRBV7-2; D gene unclear. The germline CDR1 and CDR2 sequences are SGHTA and FQGNSA. The CDR3 covers 15 residues. V lost 5 bases and J 2 bases, leaving 13 bases between the germline ends. The DNA for the CDR3 is TGTGCCAGCAGCCGGGAGACATGGGGCAATCAGCCCCAGCATTTT. This sequence encodes CASSRETWGNQPQHF.

This clonotype was seen at least ten times. This sequence joins TRBV12-3 or TRBV12-4 and TRBJ2-1, with 9 positions matching TRBD2. The V and J ends lost 3 bases and 5 bases, in that order; junction bases with no gene match: 5. The CDR3 extends over 15 amino acids. The CDR3 DNA sequence: TGTGCCAGCAGTTTGTCTAGCGGGATGGACAATGAGCAGTTCTTC. Protein product: CASSLSSGMDNEQFF.